These T cell receptor beta chains were read from a single sample in a study of blood T cell repertoires in COVID-19. The table came from immunoSEQ multiplex PCR; TCRdb's copy has only in-frame clones and leaves some out. Of about 130,000 clones in the sample, more than 70% were seen once. Sequencing was done on a sample of peripheral blood. These receptors came from a woman aged 55-69 years with acute or convalescent COVID-19. Both conserved end residues are part of each CDR3. Each record gives: V gene, D gene, clone size, J gene, CDR3 DNA, CDR3 protein. D genes are given only for firm matches. For some rows the clone size is stated as once, few or many, or as a class when expanded; others skip it.

TRBV4-2	TRBD2	.	TRBJ2-1	TGTGCCAGCAGCATCAGCCTAGCGGAGTACAATGAGCAGTTCTTC	CASSISLAEYNEQFF
TRBV19	TRBD1	.	TRBJ2-7	TGTGCCAGTAGTATTCCCGGGACAGGAAACGAGCAGTACTTC	CASSIPGTGNEQYF
TRBV5-1	.	few	TRBJ2-2	TGCGCCAGCAGCCCCACGGACACCGGGGAGCTGTTTTTT	CASSPTDTGELFF
TRBV28	TRBD1	.	TRBJ1-2	TGTGCCAGCAGTTCCCAAGGGGGCAACTATGGCTACACCTTC	CASSSQGGNYGYTF
TRBV5-5	.	once	TRBJ2-4	TGTGCCAGCAGCGCTAGGAACCAGAACATTCAGTACTTC	CASSARNQNIQYF
TRBV5-4	.	.	TRBJ2-2	TGTGCCAGCAGCTTGCGGAACACCGGGGAGCTGTTTTTT	CASSLRNTGELFF
TRBV2	TRBD1	.	TRBJ1-3	TGTGCCAGCAGTGAGGGGACAGTCTCTGGAAACACCATATATTTT	CASSEGTVSGNTIYF
TRBV15	.	.	TRBJ1-5	TGTGCCACCAGCAGAGCCCTGGCATCCGATAGCAATCAGCCCCAGCATTTT	CATSRALASDSNQPQHF
TRBV3-1/TRBV3-2	TRBD2	once	TRBJ2-3	TGTGCCAGCAGCCAAGGGATTAGCGGGAGCCGCACAGATACGCAGTATTTT	CASSQGISGSRTDTQYF
TRBV6-4	.	.	TRBJ2-7	TGTGCCAGCAGTGAAGGGGCTAGGAACTCCTACGAGCAGTACTTC	CASSEGARNSYEQYF
TRBV7-8	.	.	TRBJ2-7	TGTGCCAGCAGTCAGGACTGGGAAGAGCAGTACTTC	CASSQDWEEQYF
TRBV5-4	TRBD2	.	TRBJ2-7	TGTGCCAGCAGCTCGGGACTAGCGGGAGGGGGCGAGCAGTACTTC	CASSSGLAGGGEQYF
TRBV5-1	TRBD1	.	TRBJ2-5	TGCGCCAGCAGCACCTCCGGGACAGAGCAAGAGACCCAGTACTTC	CASSTSGTEQETQYF
TRBV27	.	.	TRBJ2-1	TGTGCCAGCATGCCACTCGGACAGTTACCCTACAATGAGCAGTTCTTC	CASMPLGQLPYNEQFF
TRBV4-1	.	once	TRBJ1-4	TGCGCCAGCAGCCGTGATGCCGGTAATGAAAAACTGTTTTTT	CASSRDAGNEKLFF
TRBV19	TRBD2	.	TRBJ2-1	TGTGCCAGTAGCCAAGGACTAGCGGGCTTGAATGAGCAGTTCTTC	CASSQGLAGLNEQFF
TRBV13	TRBD2	.	TRBJ2-1	TGTGCCAGCAGATCCGGACTAGCGAGCTCCTACAATGAGCAGTTCTTC	CASRSGLASSYNEQFF
TRBV28	TRBD1	once	TRBJ1-5	TGTGCCAGCAGGCTCCGGGACAGGGGGCGGCAGCCCCAGCATTTT	CASRLRDRGRQPQHF